The entry below describes one TCR beta chain. Its antigen is not identified. This specimen belongs to a study of T cells after yellow fever vaccination. Each CDR3 protein is one row after TCRdb ran MiXCR on the 5' RACE reads. This table holds 70,000 or so distinct CDR3 sequences, roughly 7% found once. Findings and caveats of the study: Compared with primary, the secondary response was weaker and peaked at day 5, not 15.

Germline values: CDR1 DFQATT, CDR2 SNEGSKA (reference sequence). This CDR3 is 14 amino acids long. V dropped 2 bases and J dropped 3; count of bases not matched to a gene: 7. The chain couples TRBV20-1 to TRBJ2-7; 7 bases fit TRBD2. The material was CD8+ T cells sorted from PBMCs, obtained 10 to 11 days after the first yellow fever vaccination. This TCR was sampled from a man aged 18 to 29 who received the YFV17D yellow fever vaccine. The CDR3 bases are TGCAGTGCTAGAATGGCGGAGCGGGACTACGAGCAGTACGTC. Amino acid sequence: CSARMAERDYEQYV.